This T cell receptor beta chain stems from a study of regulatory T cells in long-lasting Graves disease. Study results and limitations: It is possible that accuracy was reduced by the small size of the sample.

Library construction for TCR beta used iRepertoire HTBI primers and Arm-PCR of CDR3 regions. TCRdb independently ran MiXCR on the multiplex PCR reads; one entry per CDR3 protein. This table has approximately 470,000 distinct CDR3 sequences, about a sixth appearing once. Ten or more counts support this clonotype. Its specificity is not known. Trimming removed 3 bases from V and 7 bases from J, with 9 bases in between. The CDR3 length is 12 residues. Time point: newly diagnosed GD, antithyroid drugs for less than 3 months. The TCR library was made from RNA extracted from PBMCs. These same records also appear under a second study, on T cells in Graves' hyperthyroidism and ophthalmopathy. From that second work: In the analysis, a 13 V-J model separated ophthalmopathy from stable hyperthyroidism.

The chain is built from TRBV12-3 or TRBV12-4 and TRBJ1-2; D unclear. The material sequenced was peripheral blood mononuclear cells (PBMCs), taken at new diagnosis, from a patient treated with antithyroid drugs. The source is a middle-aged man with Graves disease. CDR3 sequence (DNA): TGTGCCAGCAGTTTGGCGGCCGGTGGCTACACCTTC. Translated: CASSLAAGGYTF.